This T cell receptor beta chain comes out of a study of blood T cells in healthy people across ages. The V and J ends lost 11 bases and 3 bases respectively, with 16 bases between them. This CDR3 has 13 residues. From germline, CDR1 is KGHSH and CDR2 LQKENI. Then a second PCR, running about 6 to 11 cycles, was carried out with a sample-barcoded 5' primer and a J-beta primer mix. TCRdb passed the 5' RACE reads through MiXCR, listing each CDR3 protein once. The profile shows about 1.8 million distinct CDR3 sequences, roughly 49% of them singletons. Sequenced: blood. This receptor was identified in a woman in her thirties or forties in good health. The chain employs TRBV18 and TRBJ1-2; no firm D call. CDR3: CAFSITGDYGYTF. The CDR3 DNA sequence: TGTGCCTTTTCCATAACCGGAGACTATGGCTACACCTTC.